This TCR beta chain was profiled in a study of T cells in Graves' hyperthyroidism and ophthalmopathy. The study's findings and limits: Also found in blood were most expanded thyroid clonotypes above 0.001. In the analysis, a 13 V-J model separated ophthalmopathy from stable hyperthyroidism.

Researchers defined stable Graves' hyperthyroidism as no ophthalmopathy progression within 18 months. Lactation, pregnancy, other autoimmune disease or uncontrolled infection led to exclusion of patients. The CDR3 contains 23 residues. The germline gives CDR1 SNHLY, CDR2 FYNNEI. The V gene lost 2 bases and the J gene lost 7 bases, with 38 bases spanning the gap. RNA transcripts yielded amplified TCR beta CDR3 regions. An initial round of RT-PCR targeting the TCR CDR3 relied on the HTBI primer set. TCRdb reprocessed the multiplex PCR reads via MiXCR and lists one record per CDR3 protein. The sample yields a few hundred thousand distinct CDR3 sequences, around 42% seen once. Worth noting for this clonotype: Antigen specificity is unknown.

The V and J genes are TRBV2 and TRBJ1-4; D is undetermined. The TCR was taken from a woman aged 18-29 years with Graves' hyperthyroidism. The sequencing input was peripheral blood or thyroid tissue (not recorded which). The CDR3 here is CASSEPSSWTSGVNSGLTEKLFF. The CDR3 DNA sequence: TGTGCCAGCAGTGAACCCTCGTCCTGGACTAGCGGCGTGAACTCTGGTCTGACTGAAAAACTGTTTTTT. The variable domain in full, completed from reference TRBV2 and TRBJ1-4, reads EPEVTQTPSHQVTQMGQEVILRCVPISNHLYFYWYRQILGQKVEFLVSFYNNEISEKSEIFDDQFSVERPDGSNFTLKIRSTKLEDSAMYFCASSEPSSWTSGVNSGLTEKLFFGSGTQLSVL.